The table lists the clone carrying this T cell receptor beta chain with a count of one. Across 20 to 25 US areas, participants ranged in age from roughly 18 to 95 years. Cohort placement rested on clinical history that participants reported themselves. The data were taken from a study of blood T cell repertoires in COVID-19. Study at large: Samples of COVID-19 (acute and convalescent) were obtained from the United States, Italy and Spain. The cDNA or gDNA used as material had been derived from T cells, B-cell-depleted T cells, or PBMCs.

Clones were sequenced by immunoSEQ multiplex PCR, and TCRdb holds only the in-frame ones, with some missing. Of some 300,000 clones detected, about nine tenths appear once; the ten largest clones hold around 9%. CDR3 length equals 13 residues. The V gene end was trimmed by 3 bases and the J gene end by 5 bases; junction bases not matched to a gene: 4. Germline V gene data show CDR1 as LNHDA and CDR2 as SQIVND (reference sequence). The sample consisted of PBMCs or T cells enriched from blood (not recorded which). V is TRBV19 and J is TRBJ2-7; 7 bases fit TRBD1. This TCR was sampled from a woman in her 30s who had recovered from COVID-19. DNA of the CDR3: TGTGCCAGTAGTATGAGGGGGCCTAACGAGCAGTACTTC. Translation: CASSMRGPNEQYF.